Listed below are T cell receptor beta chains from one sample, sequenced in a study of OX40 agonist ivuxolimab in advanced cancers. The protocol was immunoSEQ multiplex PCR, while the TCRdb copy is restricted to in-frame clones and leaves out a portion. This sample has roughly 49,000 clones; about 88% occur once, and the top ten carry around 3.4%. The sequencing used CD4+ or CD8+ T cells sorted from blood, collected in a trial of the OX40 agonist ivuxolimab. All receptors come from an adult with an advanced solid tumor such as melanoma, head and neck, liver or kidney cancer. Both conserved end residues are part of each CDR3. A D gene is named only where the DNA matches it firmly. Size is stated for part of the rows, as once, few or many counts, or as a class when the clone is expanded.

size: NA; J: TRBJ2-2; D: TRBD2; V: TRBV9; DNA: TGTGCCAGCAGCGAGGTGGCGGGGGCGAACACCGGGGAGCTGTTTTTT; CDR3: CASSEVAGANTGELFF
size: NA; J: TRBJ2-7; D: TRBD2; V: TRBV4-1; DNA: TGCGCCAGCAGCCAAGATAAACTGGCTGGGCGGACTAGCGGGAGGGGACTCTACGAGCAGTACTTC; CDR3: CASSQDKLAGRTSGRGLYEQYF
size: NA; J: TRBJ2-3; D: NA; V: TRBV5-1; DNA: TGCGCCAGCAGCTCCAGGGGAAGTCCAGATACGCAGTATTTT; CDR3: CASSSRGSPDTQYF
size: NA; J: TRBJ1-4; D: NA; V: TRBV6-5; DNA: TGTGCCAGCAGGATGGACTCAAAAACTAATGAAAAACTGTTTTTT; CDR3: CASRMDSKTNEKLFF
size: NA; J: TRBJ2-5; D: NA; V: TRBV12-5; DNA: TGTGCTAGTGGCCAAACCCGTGTTGTTGGCCTCGAGACCCAGTACTTC; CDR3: CASGQTRVVGLETQYF
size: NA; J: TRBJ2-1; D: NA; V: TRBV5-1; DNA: TGCGCCAGCAGCTCAGGCGGCAGCTCCTACAATGAGCAGTTCTTC; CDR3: CASSSGGSSYNEQFF
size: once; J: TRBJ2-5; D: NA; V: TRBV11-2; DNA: TGTGCCAGCAGAGGCCTAGGGGGGAGAAGTGGGGAGACCCAGTACTTC; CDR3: CASRGLGGRSGETQYF
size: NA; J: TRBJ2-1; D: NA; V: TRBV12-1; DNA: TGTGCCAGCAGCGTATACTCGAGCCTGAGCTCCTACAATGAGCAGTTCTTC; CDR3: CASSVYSSLSSYNEQFF
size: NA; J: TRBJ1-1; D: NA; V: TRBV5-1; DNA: TGCGCCAGCCGTACTAAATTGATAGAGAACACTGAAGCTTTCTTT; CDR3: CASRTKLIENTEAFF
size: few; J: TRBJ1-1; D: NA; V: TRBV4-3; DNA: TGCGCCAGCAGCCGGTCCCAAGGCACCCGTAGGAACACTGAAGCTTTCTTT; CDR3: CASSRSQGTRRNTEAFF
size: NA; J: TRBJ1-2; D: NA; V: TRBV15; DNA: TGTGCCACCAGCCCACGGGACATTAACTATGGCTACACCTTC; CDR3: CATSPRDINYGYTF
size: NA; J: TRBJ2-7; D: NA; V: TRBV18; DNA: TGTGCCAGCTCACCCTCGCGGTACGAGCAGTACTTC; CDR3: CASSPSRYEQYF
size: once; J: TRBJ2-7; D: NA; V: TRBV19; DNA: TGTGCCAGTAGTATTACTAGAAATTTGGGGGCCTACGAGCAGTACTTC; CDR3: CASSITRNLGAYEQYF
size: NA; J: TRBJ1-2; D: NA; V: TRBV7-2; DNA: TGTGCCAGCAGTCCACAGGGAGACTATGGCTACACCTTC; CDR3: CASSPQGDYGYTF
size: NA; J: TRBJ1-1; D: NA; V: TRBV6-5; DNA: TGTGCCAGCAGGCGGCCGAACACTGAAGCTTTCTTT; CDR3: CASRRPNTEAFF
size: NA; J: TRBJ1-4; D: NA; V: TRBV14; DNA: TGTGCCAGCAGCCAAGTTGACAGCCCGCTTGCAACTAATGAAAAACTGTTTTTT; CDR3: CASSQVDSPLATNEKLFF
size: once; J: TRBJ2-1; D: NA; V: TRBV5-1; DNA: TGCGCCAGCAGCTTCAACAGGCTCAACAATGAGCAGTTCTTC; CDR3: CASSFNRLNNEQFF
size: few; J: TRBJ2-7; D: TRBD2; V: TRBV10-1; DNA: TGCGCCAGCAGTGAGAGGCCTAGCGGATTTTACGAGCAGTACTTC; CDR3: CASSERPSGFYEQYF
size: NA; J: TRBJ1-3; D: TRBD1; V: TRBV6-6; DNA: TGTGCCAGCAGTTACGTTACAGGGGGCGGAAACACCATATATTTT; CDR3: CASSYVTGGGNTIYF
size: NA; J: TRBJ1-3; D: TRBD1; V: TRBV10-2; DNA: TGCGCCAGCAGGGACAGGCGGTCCTCTGGAAACACCATATATTTT; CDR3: CASRDRRSSGNTIYF
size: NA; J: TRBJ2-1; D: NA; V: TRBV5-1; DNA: TGCGCCAGCAGCTTAGAGGGCGGCCCTAGGGGATACAATGAGCAGTTCTTC; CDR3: CASSLEGGPRGYNEQFF
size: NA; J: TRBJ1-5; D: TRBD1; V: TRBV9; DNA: TGTGCCAGCAGCGAGGGGACAGGGGGCCGCAATCAGCCCCAGCATTTT; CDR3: CASSEGTGGRNQPQHF
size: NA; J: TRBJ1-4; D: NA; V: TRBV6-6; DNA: TGTGCCAGCAGCCGTTTAGAGGTCCCCCGGGAAAAACTGTTTTTT; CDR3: CASSRLEVPREKLFF
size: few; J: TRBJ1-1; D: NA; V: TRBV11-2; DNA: TGTGCCAGCAGCTGGTCAGTGAACACTGAAGCTTTCTTT; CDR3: CASSWSVNTEAFF
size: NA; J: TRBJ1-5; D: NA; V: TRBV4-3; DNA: TGCGCCAGCAGCCAAGAGCACAGGTTCGGCAATCAGCCCCAGCATTTT; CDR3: CASSQEHRFGNQPQHF
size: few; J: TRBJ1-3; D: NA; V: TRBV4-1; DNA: TGCGCCAGCAGCCAAGATGCAGGGTCGGCTGGAAACACCATATATTTT; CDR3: CASSQDAGSAGNTIYF
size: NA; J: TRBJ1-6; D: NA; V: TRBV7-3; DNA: TGTGCCAGCAGCTTAACAGGGTTATCATCTAATTCACCCCTCCACTTT; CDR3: CASSLTGLSSNSPLHF
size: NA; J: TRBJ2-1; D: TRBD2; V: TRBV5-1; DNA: TGCGCCAGCAGCGCCGGGACTAGCGGTAACAATGAGCAGTTCTTC; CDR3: CASSAGTSGNNEQFF
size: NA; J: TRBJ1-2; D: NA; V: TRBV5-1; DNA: TGCGCCAGCAGCTTGGCATACGATCCGGGTGGCTACACCTTC; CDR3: CASSLAYDPGGYTF
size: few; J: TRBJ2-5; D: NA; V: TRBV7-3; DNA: TGTGCCAGCAGCTTAATGGCGGGAAGGGTTGGGACCCAGTACTTC; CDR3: CASSLMAGRVGTQYF
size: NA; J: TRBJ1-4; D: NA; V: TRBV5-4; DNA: TGTGCCAGCAGCTTGCGCTTCACAGGTGCAACTAATGAAAAACTGTTTTTT; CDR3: CASSLRFTGATNEKLFF
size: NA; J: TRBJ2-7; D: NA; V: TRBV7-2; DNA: TGTGCCAGCAGGCTGGACGGACTCTCCTACGAGCAGTACTTC; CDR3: CASRLDGLSYEQYF
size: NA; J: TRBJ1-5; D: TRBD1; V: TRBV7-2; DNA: TGTGCCAGCAGCCGACAGGGATATAGCAATCAGCCCCAGCATTTT; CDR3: CASSRQGYSNQPQHF